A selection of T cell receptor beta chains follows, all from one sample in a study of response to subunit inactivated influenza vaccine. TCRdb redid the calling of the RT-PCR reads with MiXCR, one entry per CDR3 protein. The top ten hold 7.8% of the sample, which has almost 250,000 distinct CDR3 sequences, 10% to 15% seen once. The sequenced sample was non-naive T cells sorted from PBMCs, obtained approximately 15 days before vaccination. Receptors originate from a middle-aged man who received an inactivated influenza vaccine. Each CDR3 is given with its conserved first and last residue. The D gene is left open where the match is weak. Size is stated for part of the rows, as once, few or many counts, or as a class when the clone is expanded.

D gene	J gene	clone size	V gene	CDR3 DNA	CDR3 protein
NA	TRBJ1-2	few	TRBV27	TGTGCCAGCAGTTCCACTAGCTATGGCTACACCTTC	CASSSTSYGYTF
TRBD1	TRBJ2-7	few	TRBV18	TGTGCCAGCTCACCGCGGGACAGGGCGCTGCAGTACTTC	CASSPRDRALQYF
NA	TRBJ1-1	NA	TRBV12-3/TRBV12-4	TGTGCCAGCAGCCCTGGACACCGTAAAAACACTGAAGCTTTCTTT	CASSPGHRKNTEAFF
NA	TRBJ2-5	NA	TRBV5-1	TGCGCCAGCAGCTTGGGGGCGTTGGAATTCAGAGGGACCCAGTACTTC	CASSLGALEFRGTQYF
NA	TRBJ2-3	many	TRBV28	TGTGCCAGCAGTTCCCCGGAGGGCCGGATCCCCATTACGCAGTATTTT	CASSSPEGRIPITQYF
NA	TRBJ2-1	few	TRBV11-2	TGTGCCAGCAGCTCCCGGCCAGATAACTACAATGAGCAGTTCTTC	CASSSRPDNYNEQFF
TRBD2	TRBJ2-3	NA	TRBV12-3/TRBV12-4	TGTGCCAGCAGTCCGCGACGACTAGCATTTCGCACAGATACGCAGTATTTT	CASSPRRLAFRTDTQYF
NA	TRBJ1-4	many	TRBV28	TGTGCCAGCAGTTTAGGGAGGACCCGGACAAAACTGTTTTTT	CASSLGRTRTKLFF
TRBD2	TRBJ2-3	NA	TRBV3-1	TGTGCCAGCAGCCAAGAGACCGGGGGGGGCACAGATACGCAGTATTTT	CASSQETGGGTDTQYF
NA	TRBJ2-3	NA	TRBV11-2	TGTTCCAGCAGGACACAAACTAGGGGAGGATTTAGCACAGATACGCAGTATTTT	CSSRTQTRGGFSTDTQYF
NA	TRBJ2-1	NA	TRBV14	TGTGCCAGCAGCCCCGGACAGGGTTGGCTTGCTGCCCTGGCGGGAGTAAGCTCCTACAATGAGCAGTTCTTC	CASSPGQGWLAALAGVSSYNEQFF
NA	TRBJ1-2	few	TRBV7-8	TGTGCCAGCAGCCGACTATTTGTAGGTGGGGGCTATGGCTACACCTTC	CASSRLFVGGGYGYTF